This TCR beta chain was documented in a study of Ad26.COV2.S vaccination and SARS-CoV-2 variants. The sample's treatment: some 20 received Ad26.COV2.S at low or high dose, single or two shots; about 5 received placebo; per-sample allocation not given. Sample collection was performed on day 63 after the first vaccine or placebo injection. In Boston, the donor was an adult between 18-55 years of age. CDR1 SGHAT and CDR2 FQNNGV come from the germline V gene. V lost 4 bases, J lost 0 bases, and 10 bases lay in between. The CDR3 runs 15 residues. Libraries were prepared by immunoSEQ multiplex PCR; TCRdb keeps only in-frame clonotypes and omits some of them. This table has 400,000 to 500,000 clones, 88% appearing once.

The chain has TRBV11-2 and TRBJ2-1; D unresolved. The receptor was isolated from a person aged 18-60 years who received the Ad26.COV2.S COVID-19 vaccine or a placebo. The sequenced sample was peripheral blood, obtained in a trial of Ad26.COV2.S vaccine versus placebo. In DNA form, the CDR3 reads TGTGCCAGCAGCTCAACACTAAGCTCCTACAATGAGCAGTTCTTC. This encodes CASSSTLSSYNEQFF.